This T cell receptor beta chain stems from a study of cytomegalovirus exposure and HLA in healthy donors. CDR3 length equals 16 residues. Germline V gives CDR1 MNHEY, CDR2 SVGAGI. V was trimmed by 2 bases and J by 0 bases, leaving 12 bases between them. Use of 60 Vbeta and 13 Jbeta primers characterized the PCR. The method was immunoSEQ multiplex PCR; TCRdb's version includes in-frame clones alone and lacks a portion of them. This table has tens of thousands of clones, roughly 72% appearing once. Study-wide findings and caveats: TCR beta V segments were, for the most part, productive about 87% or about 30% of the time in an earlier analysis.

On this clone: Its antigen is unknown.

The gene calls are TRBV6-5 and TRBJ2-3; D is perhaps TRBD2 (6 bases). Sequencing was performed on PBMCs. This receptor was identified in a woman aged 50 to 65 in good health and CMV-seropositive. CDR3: CASSYGLASSTDTQYF. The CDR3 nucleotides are TGTGCCAGCAGTTACGGGCTAGCGTCTAGCACAGATACGCAGTATTTT.